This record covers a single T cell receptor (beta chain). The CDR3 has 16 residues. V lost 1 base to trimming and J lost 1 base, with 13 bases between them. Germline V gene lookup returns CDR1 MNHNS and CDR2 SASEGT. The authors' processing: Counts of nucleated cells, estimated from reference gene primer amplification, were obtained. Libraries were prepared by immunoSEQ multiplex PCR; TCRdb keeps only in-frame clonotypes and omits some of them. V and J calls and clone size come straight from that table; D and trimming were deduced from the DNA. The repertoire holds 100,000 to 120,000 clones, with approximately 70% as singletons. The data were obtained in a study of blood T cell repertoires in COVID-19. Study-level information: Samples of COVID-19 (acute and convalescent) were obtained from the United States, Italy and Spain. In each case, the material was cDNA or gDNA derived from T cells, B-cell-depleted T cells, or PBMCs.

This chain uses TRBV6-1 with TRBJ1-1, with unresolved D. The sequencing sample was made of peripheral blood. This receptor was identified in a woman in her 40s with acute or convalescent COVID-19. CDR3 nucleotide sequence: TGTGCCAGCAGTGAAGGCATCTACCTACCGAACACTGAAGCTTTCTTT. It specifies CASSEGIYLPNTEAFF.